The entry below describes one TCR beta chain. This clone turned up a few times. Its antigen is still unknown. Per-base quality was not reported, and no clone a single base away is much larger than it. In total, approximately 700 healthy bone marrow donors made up the cohort. Cohort members were all nominally healthy when sampled, although unrecorded immune exposures were likely present. The donor tested CMV seropositive and was one of the 289 seropositive cohort members. A peripheral blood sample was collected from each donor, and TCR beta sequencing was performed on peripheral blood mononuclear cells. The Qiagen DNeasy Blood Extraction Kit was used to extract genomic DNA from the blood cell samples. Including cysteine and phenylalanine, the CDR3 has 18 amino acids. The read is trimmed to its CDR3 DNA, 54 bases read in frame from base 1. The germline V gene provides CDR1 SQVTM and CDR2 ANQGSEA. The V end gives up 7 bases and the J end 5 bases, leaving 16 bases in the junction not matched to a gene.

The sample is drawn from a study of cytomegalovirus exposure and HLA in healthy donors (TCRdb year 2017). A note on the overall study: An earlier analysis of fewer than 750 of the donors reported 276 Gb of sequence data and 95 million to 140 million unique TCR beta sequences obtained from about 180 million T cells. In addition to the first cohort of around 670 subjects, a separate validation cohort of 130 or so different subjects was used. Class I and class II HLA loci were covered by the typing at four-digit resolution. Among some 410 genotyped donors of the cohort, an average of around 240,000 unique TCR beta nucleotide sequences were sequenced per donor, roughly 20% of them non-productive. A later analysis re-analyzed previously published TCR beta repertoires from hundreds of donors and added high-resolution HLA genotyping to study TCR occurrence patterns. The study aimed to test whether signatures of past pathogen exposure could be identified by cataloging public T cell receptors. A later genetic analysis used genome-wide SNP genotypes for about three fifths of the roughly 700 donors, treating that subset as a discovery cohort. Alongside the repertoire data, information on donor age, sex, ethnicity and CMV serostatus was compiled. An early release that covered 640 HLA-typed donors contained approximately 300 gigabases of sequencing data and 65 million to 100 million unique TCR sequences. All discovery cohort repertoires had been generated using a single sequencing platform. Rather than using new phenotypic data, the later analysis identified candidate immune exposures from TCR beta sequences and from how often those sequences occurred across donors. Typing coverage varied by locus: about 620-630 donors for A, B, C, DRB1 and DQB1; approximately 500 for DQA1; about 590 for DPA1; approximately 450 for DPB1. Using immunosequencing, the study profiled T cell repertoires from fewer than 700 subjects and related those repertoires to cytomegalovirus serostatus. In an earlier analysis of around 540 of the donors, high-throughput TCR beta sequencing was used to judge whether each TCR beta V gene segment behaved as functional or pseudogenic. A handful of DR-DQ haplotypes were handled as single units for association and clustering because linkage in the cohort was strong. High-throughput TCR immunosequencing, statistical association of individual TCRs with disease status, and machine learning were combined to predict cytomegalovirus infection status. Of the roughly 400 genotyped donors, approximately 83% fell in the genetic ancestry cluster associated with self-reported Caucasian donors. The study at large found these results: CMV serostatus was the only immune exposure information available for the cohort. In an earlier analysis of 450 to 750 of the donors, most TCR beta V segments appeared in productive rearrangements about 87% or about 30% of the time, broadly matching IMGT annotations. A further reported finding was that TCR beta sequences accurately predicted the HLA-A and HLA-B alleles for most subjects in the first cohort. An association between a missense DCLRE1C variant and V-gene and J-gene trimming of TCR beta chains was found in a later genetic analysis and replicated in an independent cohort. Roughly uniform sequencing depth across donors was assumed in presence/absence analyses, although this assumption may not hold. Correlated functional status among segregating V segments might be attributable to linkage disequilibrium, but an unknown experimental factor could not be ruled out. The 87-base-pair reads could not distinguish some IMGT-functional V segments, including TRBV6-2 and TRBV6-3, so those segments were excluded. In a later analysis, TCR association rates were found to vary across HLA loci, with the most associated TCRs seen for DRB1 alleles and the fewest for HLA-C alleles. In both the original and validation cohorts, the classifier was reported to diagnose cytomegalovirus status with high specificity and sensitivity. In a later analysis, HLA-associated TCR beta chains showed more clonal expansion and lower generation probabilities than non-associated chains that were equally common. Most TCR sequences were seen in very few donors, while some public TCRs were found in many individuals. A later analysis found that most CMV-associated TCR beta chains appeared HLA-restricted, with HLA associations seemingly driven largely by CMV exposure. The study gave a list of 150 to 200 TCR beta chains associated with cytomegalovirus. Specific HLA alleles were associated with 15,000 to 20,000 TCR beta sequences at a false discovery rate of 0.05 in a later analysis. A later genetic analysis reported fewer N-insertions in productive TCRs among donors in an Asian-associated ancestry cluster than the roughly 650-donor mean. Assigning TCR associations to individual alleles was difficult when HLA alleles, especially DR and DQ, strongly co-occurred. In this cohort, only TCR beta chains were sequenced, and detectable features were limited by the absence of alpha or paired-chain data. Because counts were too low, about 15 rarely observed V segments, including chromosome 9 orphons, were left out of the earlier analysis of about 500 of the donors. A cluster of highly shared sequence variants was judged likely to represent a technical artifact of the sequencing pipeline. In vitro tests confirmed that three of the cytomegalovirus-associated TCR beta chains recognize cytomegalovirus antigens. According to the authors, the approach could potentially be generalized to other disease states and immunological phenotypes. Because HLA typing was missing for some donors at each locus, association tests included only the typed subset. Several of the top co-occurrence clusters appeared to be linked to parvovirus B19, influenza, CMV and Epstein-Barr virus, according to a later analysis.

Library preparation was by the immunoSEQ multiplex PCR assay. A mixture of 60 forward primers for TCR Vbeta segments and 13 reverse primers for TCR Jbeta segments was used in the multiplex PCR. The CDR3 region of rearranged TCR beta genes was amplified from genomic DNA by a multiplex PCR assay. On the Illumina HiSeq System, the amplified TCR beta libraries were sequenced as 87-base-pair reads. As for the original processing: A later analysis tallied roughly 78 million unique TCR beta chains across the 666 repertoires, and 10 million to 11 million of those chains were shared by two or more donors. Raw reads were error-corrected and collapsed into unique sequences by a nearest-neighbor algorithm in which closely related sequences were merged to remove PCR and sequencing errors. V, D and J gene segments were assigned by aligning CDR3 sequences to IMGT reference sequences. For a sequence to be retained, a match of at least six nucleotides was required to both a V gene segment and a J gene segment. A rearrangement was called productive if the CDR3 had no stop codons and remained in frame with V and J, and every other rearrangement was called non-productive. CDR3 was defined by IMGT convention, running from the second conserved V-encoded cysteine to the conserved J-encoded phenylalanine. The earlier analysis of some 540 of the donors excluded any sequence lacking an unambiguous match to a single V gene segment. In an earlier analysis of several hundred of the donors, V segments were called functional above 56.7% productive rearrangements and were called segregating when the between-donor standard deviation exceeded 5%. A statistical classification framework was built for diagnosing cytomegalovirus status from the catalog of TCR beta chain sequences. A later analysis assigned V and J genes by comparing TCR nucleotide sequences with IMGT/GENE-DB human TR gene sequences. The TCRdist pipeline was used in a later analysis to assign CDR3 sequences and most-parsimonious VDJ recombination scenarios. In a later analysis, each TCR beta chain was defined by its CDR3 amino acid sequence together with its V-gene family, and reads without a unique V-gene family were excluded. To address suspected cross-contamination and a sequencing artifact, a later analysis removed 550 to 750 highly shared, low-generation-probability nucleotide sequences. For each public chain, a later analysis derived a clonal expansion index from normalized ranks of inferred template counts within each repertoire. Generation probabilities in a later analysis came from a VDJ recombination model fitted to out-of-frame rearrangements, and those results were checked against IGoR. In a later analysis, TCR-TCR, TCR-HLA and TCR-CMV co-occurrence was scored with hypergeometric tests, and a repertoire-size bias correction was applied to TCR pairs. A later analysis estimated false discovery rates by permuting HLA or CMV assignments 20 times. A later analysis grouped co-occurring TCRs with DBSCAN, adding TCRdist sequence similarity when clustering within HLA-allele-positive subsets. For co-occurrence clustering, repertoires with fewer than 30,000 or more than 120,000 public chains were excluded, along with five repertoires with anomalous nucleotide sharing. TCRdb provides this immuneACCESS table in a form limited to in-frame rearrangements. Some clones are lacking; in checked studies, under half of them reflect an unresolved V gene, and why the rest are absent is not known. The V and J calls and clone size come from that table; D and trimming were worked out from the DNA. The sample table lists under 200,000 clones, roughly 78% of them with a count of one. 3.5% to 5% of the sample is in the top ten clones.

This sequence was found in a woman in her twenties or thirties in good health and CMV-seropositive. Sequenced input: PBMCs. The rearrangement joined TRBV29-1 to TRBJ2-2; TRBD2 agrees with 13 junctional bases. The DNA sequence is given as TGCAGCGCTAGAGGACTAGCGGGGGATGAAACGGGAACCGGGGAGCTGTTTTTT. Its coded protein is CSARGLAGDETGTGELFF.